This entry is about one T cell receptor (beta chain). This entry comes from a study of blood T cell repertoires in COVID-19. About the study: Specimens from acute and convalescent COVID-19 originated in the United States, Italy and Spain. Sources were T cells, B-cell-depleted T cells, or PBMCs; the material itself was cDNA or gDNA.

This CDR3 is 17 amino acids long. Germline CDR1 and CDR2: SGHVS and FQNEAQ. V dropped 1 base and J dropped 6 bases, with 16 bases sitting between them. Original handling: Reference gene primer amplification gave estimated nucleated cell counts. Using immunoSEQ multiplex PCR, the repertoire was profiled, and TCRdb retains in-frame clones only, with some absent. That table gives V, J and clone size, and the DNA gave D and trimming. The sample consists of approximately 91,000 clones, 60% to 85% of them appearing once. The chain carries TRBV7-8 and TRBJ1-6; weak D call: TRBD1 (5 bases). This sequence originates from a man between 65 and 85 years old with acute or convalescent COVID-19. Sequenced material: peripheral blood. In DNA, the CDR3 is TGTGCCAGCAGCTTAGATCGTGGCCCCGGGGGTAATTCACCCCTCCACTTT. This translates into CASSLDRGPGGNSPLHF.